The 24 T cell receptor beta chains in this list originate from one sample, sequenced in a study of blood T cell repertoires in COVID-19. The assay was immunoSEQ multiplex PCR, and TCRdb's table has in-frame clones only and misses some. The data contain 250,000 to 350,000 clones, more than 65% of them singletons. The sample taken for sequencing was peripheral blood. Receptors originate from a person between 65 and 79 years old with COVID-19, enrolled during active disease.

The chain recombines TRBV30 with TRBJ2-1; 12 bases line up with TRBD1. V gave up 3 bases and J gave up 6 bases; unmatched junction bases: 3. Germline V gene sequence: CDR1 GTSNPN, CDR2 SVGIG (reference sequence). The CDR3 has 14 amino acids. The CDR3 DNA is TGTGCCTGGAGGGGGACAGGGGGCATCAATGAGCAGTTCTTC. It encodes CAWRGTGGINEQFF.

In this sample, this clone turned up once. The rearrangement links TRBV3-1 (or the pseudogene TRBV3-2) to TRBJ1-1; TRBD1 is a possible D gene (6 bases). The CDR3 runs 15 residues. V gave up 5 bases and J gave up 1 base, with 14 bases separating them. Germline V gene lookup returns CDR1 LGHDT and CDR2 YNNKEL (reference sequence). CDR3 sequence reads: CASSLNPGQNTEAFF. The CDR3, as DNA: TGTGCCAGCAGCTTGAATCCGGGACAGAACACTGAAGCTTTCTTT.

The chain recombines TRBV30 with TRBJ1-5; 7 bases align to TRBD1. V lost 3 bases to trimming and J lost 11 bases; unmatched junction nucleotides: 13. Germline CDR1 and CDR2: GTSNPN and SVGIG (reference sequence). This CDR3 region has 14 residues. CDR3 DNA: TGTGCCTGGAGCCGGGACAGAGGGGTTGTAGCCCAGCATTTT. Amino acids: CAWSRDRGVVAQHF.

The CDR3 loop reads CAWRSGRGRTDTQYF. The CDR3 DNA is TGTGCCTGGAGGTCCGGCAGGGGGCGCACAGATACGCAGTATTTT. This chain uses TRBV30 with TRBJ2-3; 8 bases agree with TRBD1. The CDR3 extends over 15 amino acids. V shed 3 bases, J shed 1 base, and the junction held 6 bases outside the gene matches. Germline lookup yields CDR1 GTSNPN and CDR2 SVGIG (reference sequence).

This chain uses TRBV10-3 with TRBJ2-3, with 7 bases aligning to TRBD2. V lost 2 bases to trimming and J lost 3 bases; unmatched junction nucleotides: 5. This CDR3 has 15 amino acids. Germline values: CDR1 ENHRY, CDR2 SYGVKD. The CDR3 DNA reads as TGTGCCATCAGTGAGCCCGGACTAGTTACAGATACGCAGTATTTT. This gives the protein CAISEPGLVTDTQYF.

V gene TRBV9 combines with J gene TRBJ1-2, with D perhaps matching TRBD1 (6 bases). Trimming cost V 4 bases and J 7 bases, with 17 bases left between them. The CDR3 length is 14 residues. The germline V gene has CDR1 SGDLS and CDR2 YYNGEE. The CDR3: CASSSRGTATGYTF. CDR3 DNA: TGTGCCAGCAGCTCCAGGGGAACAGCGACTGGCTACACCTTC.

CDR3 region: CASSREENSPLHF. In DNA, the CDR3 is TGTGCCAGCAGTCGGGAAGAGAATTCACCCCTCCACTTT. The J gene is TRBJ1-6, the V gene TRBV6-4, with D hard to call. V lost 5 bases to trimming and J lost 7 bases, with 9 bases between them. CDR3 length: 13 amino acids. CDR1 MRHNA and CDR2 SNTAGT come from the germline V gene.

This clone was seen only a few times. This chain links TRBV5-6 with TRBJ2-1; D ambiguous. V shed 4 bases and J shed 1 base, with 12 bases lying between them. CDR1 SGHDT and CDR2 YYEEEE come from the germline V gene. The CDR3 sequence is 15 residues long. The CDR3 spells CASSLGYQSYNEQFF. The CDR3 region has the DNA TGTGCCAGCAGCCTGGGCTACCAATCCTACAATGAGCAGTTCTTC.

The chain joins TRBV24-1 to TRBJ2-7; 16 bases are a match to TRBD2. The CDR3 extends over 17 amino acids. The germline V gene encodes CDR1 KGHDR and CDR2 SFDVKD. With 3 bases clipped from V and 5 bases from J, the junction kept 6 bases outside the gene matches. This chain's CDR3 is CATSDGGLAGGPHEQYF. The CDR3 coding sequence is TGTGCCACCAGTGATGGGGGACTAGCGGGAGGGCCCCACGAGCAGTACTTC.

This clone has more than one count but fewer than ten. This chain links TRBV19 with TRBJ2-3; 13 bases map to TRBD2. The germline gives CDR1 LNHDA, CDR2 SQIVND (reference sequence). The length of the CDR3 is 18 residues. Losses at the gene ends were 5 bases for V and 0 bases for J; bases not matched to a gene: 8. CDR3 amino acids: CASSGGTSGTPSTDTQYF. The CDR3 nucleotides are TGTGCCAGTAGTGGAGGGACTAGCGGGACGCCTAGCACAGATACGCAGTATTTT. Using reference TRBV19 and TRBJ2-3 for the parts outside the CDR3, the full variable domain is DGGITQSPKYLFRKEGQNVTLSCEQNLNHDAMYWYRQDPGQGLRLIYYSQIVNDFQKGDIAEGYSVSREKKESFPLTVTSAQKNPTAFYLCASSGGTSGTPSTDTQYFGPGTRLTVL.

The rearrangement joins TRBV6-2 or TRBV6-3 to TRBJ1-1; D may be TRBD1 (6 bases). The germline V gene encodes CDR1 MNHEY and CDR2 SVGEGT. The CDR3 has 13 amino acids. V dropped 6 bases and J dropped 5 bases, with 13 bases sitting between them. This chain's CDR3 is CASSYGQTTEAFF. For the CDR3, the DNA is TGTGCCAGCAGCTATGGACAGACAACTGAAGCTTTCTTT.

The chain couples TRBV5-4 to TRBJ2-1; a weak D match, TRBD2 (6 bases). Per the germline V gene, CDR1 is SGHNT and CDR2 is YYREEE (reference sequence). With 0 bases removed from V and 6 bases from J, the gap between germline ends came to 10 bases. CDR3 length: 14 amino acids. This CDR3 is CASSLELAANEQFF. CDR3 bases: TGTGCCAGCAGCTTGGAACTAGCAGCCAATGAGCAGTTCTTC.

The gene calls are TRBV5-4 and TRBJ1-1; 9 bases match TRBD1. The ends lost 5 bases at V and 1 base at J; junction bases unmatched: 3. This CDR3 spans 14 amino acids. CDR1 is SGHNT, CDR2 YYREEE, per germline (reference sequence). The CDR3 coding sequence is TGTGCCAGCAGATGGACAGGGGAGAACACTGAAGCTTTCTTT. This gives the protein CASRWTGENTEAFF.

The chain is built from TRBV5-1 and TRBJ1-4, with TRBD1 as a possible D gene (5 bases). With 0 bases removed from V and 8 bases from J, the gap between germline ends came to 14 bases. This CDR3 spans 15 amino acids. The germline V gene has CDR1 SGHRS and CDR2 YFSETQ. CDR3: CASSLAPGLGEKLFF. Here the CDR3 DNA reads TGCGCCAGCAGCTTGGCCCCAGGGTTAGGGGAAAAACTGTTTTTT.

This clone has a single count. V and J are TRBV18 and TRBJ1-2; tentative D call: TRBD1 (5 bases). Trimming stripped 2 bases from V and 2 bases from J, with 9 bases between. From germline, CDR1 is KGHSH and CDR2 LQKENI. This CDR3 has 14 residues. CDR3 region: CASSPGAGNYGYTF. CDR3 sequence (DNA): TGTGCCAGCTCACCAGGGGCCGGGAACTATGGCTACACCTTC.

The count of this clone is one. CDR3 DNA sequence: TGTGCCAGCAGTGGGCGACAGGGGGGGGGCGGGGAGCTGTTTTTT. Translated: CASSGRQGGGGELFF. V and J are TRBV2 and TRBJ2-2, with 9 positions matching TRBD1. V trimming: 4 bases; J trimming: 7 bases; junction bases outside the gene matches: 7. There are 15 residues in the CDR3. CDR1 and CDR2 (germline): SNHLY, FYNNEI. Filled out from reference TRBV2 and TRBJ2-2, the complete variable domain reads EPEVTQTPSHQVTQMGQEVILRCVPISNHLYFYWYRQILGQKVEFLVSFYNNEISEKSEIFDDQFSVERPDGSNFTLKIRSTKLEDSAMYFCASSGRQGGGGELFFGEGSRLTVL.

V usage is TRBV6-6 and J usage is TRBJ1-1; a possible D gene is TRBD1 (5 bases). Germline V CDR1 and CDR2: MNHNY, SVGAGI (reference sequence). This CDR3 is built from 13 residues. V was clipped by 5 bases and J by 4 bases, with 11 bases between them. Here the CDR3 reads CASSTGVGTEAFF. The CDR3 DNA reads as TGTGCCAGCAGTACGGGGGTGGGCACTGAAGCTTTCTTT.

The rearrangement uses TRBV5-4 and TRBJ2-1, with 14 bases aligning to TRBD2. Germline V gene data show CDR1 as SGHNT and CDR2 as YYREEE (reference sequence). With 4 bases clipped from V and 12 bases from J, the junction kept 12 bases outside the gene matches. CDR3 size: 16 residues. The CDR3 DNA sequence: TGTGCCAGCAGCGCGCGCGGGACTAGCGGGAGTGGGTCGCAGTTCTTC. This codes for CASSARGTSGSGSQFF.

The CDR3 nucleotides are TGTGCCAGTAAAAACAGGGGCTCTGGAAACACCATATATTTT. Protein sequence: CASKNRGSGNTIYF. The chain uses TRBV7-2 and TRBJ1-3; 7 bases align to TRBD1. The V gene end was trimmed by 9 bases and the J gene end by 0 bases; junction bases not matched to a gene: 5. The CDR3 loop spans 14 amino acids. Looked up from germline, CDR1 is SGHTA and CDR2 is FQGNSA. The full variable domain, with the rest looked up from reference TRBV7-2 and TRBJ1-3, is GAGVSQSPSNKVTEKGKDVELRCDPISGHTALYWYRQSLGQGLEFLIYFQGNSAPDKSGLPSDRFSAERTGGSVSTLTIQRTQQEDSAVYLCASKNRGSGNTIYFGEGSWLTVV.

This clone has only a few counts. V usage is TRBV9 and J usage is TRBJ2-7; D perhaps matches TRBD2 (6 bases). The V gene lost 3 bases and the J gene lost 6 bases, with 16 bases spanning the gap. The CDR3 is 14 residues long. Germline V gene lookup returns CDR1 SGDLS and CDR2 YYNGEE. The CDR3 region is CASSAIAEASEQYF. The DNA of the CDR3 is TGTGCCAGCAGCGCGATAGCGGAAGCCTCCGAGCAGTACTTC. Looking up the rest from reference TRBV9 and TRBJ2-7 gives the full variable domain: DSGVTQTPKHLITATGQRVTLRCSPRSGDLSVYWYQQSLDQGLQFLIQYYNGEERAKGNILERFSAQQFPDLHSELNLSSLELGDSALYFCASSAIAEASEQYFGPGTRLTVT.

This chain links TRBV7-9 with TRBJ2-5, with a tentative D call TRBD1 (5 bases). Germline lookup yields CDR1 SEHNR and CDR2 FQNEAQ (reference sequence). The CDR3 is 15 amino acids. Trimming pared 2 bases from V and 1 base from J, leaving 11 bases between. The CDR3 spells CASSLMWGAQETQYF. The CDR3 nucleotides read TGTGCCAGCAGCTTAATGTGGGGCGCCCAAGAGACCCAGTACTTC.

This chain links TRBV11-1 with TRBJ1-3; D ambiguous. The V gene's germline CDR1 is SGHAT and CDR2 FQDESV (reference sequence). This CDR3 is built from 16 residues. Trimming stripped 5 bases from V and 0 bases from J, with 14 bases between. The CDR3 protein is CASSQLDRDSGNTIYF. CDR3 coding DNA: TGTGCCAGCAGCCAACTAGACCGAGACTCTGGAAACACCATATATTTT.

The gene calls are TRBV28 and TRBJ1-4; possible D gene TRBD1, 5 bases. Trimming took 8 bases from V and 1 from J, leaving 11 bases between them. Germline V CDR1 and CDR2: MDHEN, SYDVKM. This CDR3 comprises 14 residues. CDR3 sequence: CASGNGGTNEKLFF. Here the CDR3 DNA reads TGTGCCAGCGGTAACGGGGGAACTAATGAAAAACTGTTTTTT.

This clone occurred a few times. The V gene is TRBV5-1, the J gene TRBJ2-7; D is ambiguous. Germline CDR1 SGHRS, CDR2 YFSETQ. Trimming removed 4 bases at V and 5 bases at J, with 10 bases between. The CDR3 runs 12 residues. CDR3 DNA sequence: TGCGCCAGCAGCCCGGAGAGCGACGAGCAGTACTTC. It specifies CASSPESDEQYF.